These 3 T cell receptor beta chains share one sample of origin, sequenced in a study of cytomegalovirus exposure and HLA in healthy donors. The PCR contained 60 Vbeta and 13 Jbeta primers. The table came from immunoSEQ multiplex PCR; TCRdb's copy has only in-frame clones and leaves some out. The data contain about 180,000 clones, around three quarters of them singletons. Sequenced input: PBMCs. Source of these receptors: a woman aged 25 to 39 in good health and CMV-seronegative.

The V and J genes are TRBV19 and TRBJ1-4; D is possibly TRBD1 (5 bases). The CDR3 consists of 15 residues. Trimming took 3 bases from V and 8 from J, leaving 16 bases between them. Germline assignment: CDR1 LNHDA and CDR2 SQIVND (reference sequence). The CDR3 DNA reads TGTGCCAGTAGTATGGGGCTTCAAGTAAAAGAAAAACTGTTTTTT. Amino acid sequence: CASSMGLQVKEKLFF.

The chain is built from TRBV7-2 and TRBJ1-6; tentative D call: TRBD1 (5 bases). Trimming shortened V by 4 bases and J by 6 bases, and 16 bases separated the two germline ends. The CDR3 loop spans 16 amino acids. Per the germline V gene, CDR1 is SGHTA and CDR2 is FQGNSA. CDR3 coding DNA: TGTGCCAGCAGCTCCGACAGCCCTCAACCTAATTCACCCCTCCACTTT. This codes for CASSSDSPQPNSPLHF.

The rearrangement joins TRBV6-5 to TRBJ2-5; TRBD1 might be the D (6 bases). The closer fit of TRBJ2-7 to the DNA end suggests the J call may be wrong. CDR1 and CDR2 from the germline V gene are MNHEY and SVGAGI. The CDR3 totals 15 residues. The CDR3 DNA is TGTGCCAGCAGTTATGGCAGGGGCCCCCCCTACGAGCAGTACTTC. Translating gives CASSYGRGPPYEQYF.